This T cell receptor beta chain was identified in a study of blood T cell repertoires in COVID-19. On the study more broadly: Acute and convalescent COVID-19 samples came from the United States, Italy and Spain. The analysed material was cDNA or gDNA that came from T cells, B-cell-depleted T cells, or PBMCs.

V lost 7 bases, J lost 7 bases, and 7 bases stayed unmatched. The CDR3 spans 13 residues. In the authors' methods: Amplification from reference gene primers served as the basis for estimated nucleated cell counts. The repertoire was sequenced with immunoSEQ multiplex PCR; TCRdb's copy has only in-frame clones and lacks some. Clonal size and the V and J genes are those of that table, whereas D and trimming came from the DNA. This table has 250,000 to 300,000 clones, about 89% appearing once. The clonotype originates from a man aged 50-60 years with acute or convalescent COVID-19. The chain uses TRBV12-3 or TRBV12-4 and TRBJ1-5; 7 bases are a match to TRBD1. Sequenced input: peripheral blood. CDR3 sequence: CASNQGVGQPQHF. DNA of the CDR3: TGTGCCAGCAATCAGGGGGTGGGACAGCCCCAGCATTTT.